The next 8 T cell receptor beta chains were all read from a single sample in a study of T cell responses to AZD1222 COVID-19 vaccine. Data came from immunoSEQ multiplex PCR; TCRdb stores just in-frame clones and leaves some out. The profile shows fewer than 150,000 clones, 87% of them singletons. The material was peripheral blood, obtained on day 0 of AZD1222 vaccination. These receptors were taken from an adult in good health.

The chain recombines TRBV27 with TRBJ1-3; D not certain. This CDR3 contains 12 residues. V gave up 8 bases and J gave up 5 bases, with 10 bases separating them. CDR1 and CDR2 from the germline V gene are MNHEY and SMNVEV (reference sequence). CDR3 sequence: CASGSRRNTIYF. DNA of the CDR3: TGTGCCAGCGGCTCTCGAAGAAACACCATATATTTT.

The chain couples TRBV28 to TRBJ2-3; the match to TRBD2 covers 9 bases. Germline CDR1 is MDHEN and CDR2 is SYDVKM. The CDR3 length is 14 residues. For the CDR3, the DNA is TGTGCGGGGGCTAGCGGGACGAGCACAGATACGCAGTATTTT. Translation gives CAGASGTSTDTQYF.

The chain has TRBV6-2 or TRBV6-3 and TRBJ1-1; TRBD1 matches at 9 bases. Trimming cost V 4 bases and J 7 bases; bases outside gene matches: 4. The CDR3 has 13 amino acids. CDR1 is MNHEY, CDR2 SVGEGT, per germline. CDR3 in amino acids: CASSLQGAGEAFF. CDR3 bases: TGTGCCAGCAGTTTACAGGGGGCCGGTGAAGCTTTCTTT.

This chain uses TRBV11-2 with TRBJ2-1, with 10 bases identical to TRBD2. V lost 5 bases and J lost 5; bases outside the gene matches: 9. This CDR3 region has 16 residues. Per the germline V gene, CDR1 is SGHAT and CDR2 is FQNNGV. The CDR3 reads CASSPGGTSADNEQFF. For the CDR3, the DNA is TGTGCCAGCAGCCCCGGTGGGACTAGCGCGGACAATGAGCAGTTCTTC.

The chain is built from TRBV5-8 and TRBJ2-7; TRBD1 is a possible D gene (5 bases). CDR3 length: 16 amino acids. V shed 0 bases and J shed 1 base, with 14 bases lying between them. Germline V gene lookup returns CDR1 SGHTS and CDR2 YDEGEE. CDR3 sequence reads: CASSLGFWTTSYEQYF. The CDR3 region has the DNA TGTGCCAGCAGCTTGGGGTTTTGGACAACTTCCTACGAGCAGTACTTC.

The table lists this clone with a count of one. This chain links TRBV5-1 with TRBJ1-1, with unresolved D. The CDR3 has 14 residues. V shed 4 bases and J shed 3 bases, with 13 bases lying between them. Per germline, CDR1 SGHRS and CDR2 YFSETQ. CDR3: CASSPWPGDTEAFF. CDR3 DNA: TGCGCCAGCAGCCCCTGGCCCGGGGACACTGAAGCTTTCTTT.

J is TRBJ2-2 and V is TRBV5-1; D not resolved. The CDR3 contains 16 residues. The V gene's germline CDR1 is SGHRS and CDR2 YFSETQ. The V end lost 0 bases, the J end lost 5 bases, and 14 bases lay between the germline ends. The CDR3 loop reads CASSLAGRSRTGELFF. In DNA, the CDR3 is TGCGCCAGCAGCTTGGCGGGTCGGAGTAGAACCGGGGAGCTGTTTTTT.

The rearrangement joins TRBV5-1 to TRBJ2-1; D unclear. Germline assignment: CDR1 SGHRS and CDR2 YFSETQ. The V gene lost 0 bases and the J gene lost 4 bases, with 11 bases spanning the gap. There are 15 residues in the CDR3. The CDR3 coding sequence is TGCGCCAGCAGCTTGGATGTAGGGATTTACAATGAGCAGTTCTTC. It is translated as CASSLDVGIYNEQFF.